This entry lists 20 T cell receptor beta chains sequenced from one sample in a study of OX40 agonist ivuxolimab in advanced cancers. The method was immunoSEQ multiplex PCR; TCRdb's version includes in-frame clones alone and lacks a portion of them. The sample consists of around 76,000 clones, 86% of them appearing once. Material: CD4+ or CD8+ T cells sorted from blood, obtained in a trial of the OX40 agonist ivuxolimab. Receptor source: an adult with an advanced solid tumor such as melanoma, head and neck, liver or kidney cancer.

The chain recombines TRBV29-1 with TRBJ2-7; 7 bases agree with TRBD1. This CDR3 comprises 14 residues. CDR1 is SQVTM and CDR2 is ANQGSEA in the germline V gene. J lost 5 bases, V lost 3 bases, and 10 bases had no gene match. CDR3 DNA: TGCAGCGTTGATAGGGGGCGAAGTTCCAACGAGCAGTACTTC. Translation: CSVDRGRSSNEQYF.

The V call is TRBV6-1, the J call TRBJ1-2, with 9 bases matching TRBD1. V shed 1 base and J 3 bases; nucleotides not matched to a gene: 0. The CDR3 loop spans 14 amino acids. Per germline, CDR1 MNHNS and CDR2 SASEGT. This chain's CDR3 is CASSEGTGDYGYTF. CDR3 bases: TGTGCCAGCAGTGAAGGGACAGGGGACTATGGCTACACCTTC.

The chain couples TRBV29-1 to TRBJ2-2; possibly TRBD1 for D (5 bases). V lost 5 bases to trimming and J lost 2 bases, with 12 bases between them. The CDR3 is 14 residues long. CDR1 SQVTM and CDR2 ANQGSEA come from the germline V gene. The CDR3 DNA reads TGCAGCGTTCAAAGACAGACTAACACCGGGGAGCTGTTTTTT. Translation gives CSVQRQTNTGELFF.

CDR3: CASSIRQNTEAFF. The CDR3 DNA reads TGTGCCAGTAGTATAAGGCAGAACACTGAAGCTTTCTTT. This sequence joins TRBV19 and TRBJ1-1; D gene ambiguous. V dropped 2 bases and J dropped 1 base, with 5 bases sitting between them. Germline CDR1 and CDR2: LNHDA and SQIVND (reference sequence). The CDR3 is 13 amino acids.

This clone was detected only once. The CDR3: CASSPRAPNTGELFF. The CDR3 region has the DNA TGTGCCAGCAGCCCCAGAGCCCCGAACACCGGGGAGCTGTTTTTT. The chain uses TRBV14 and TRBJ2-2, with D hard to call. CDR1 and CDR2 from the germline V gene are SGHDN and FVKESK. V dropped 4 bases and J dropped 0 bases, with 9 bases sitting between them. CDR3 size: 15 residues.

This clone appeared a single time. The chain links TRBV5-4 to TRBJ2-1; TRBD1 aligns across 10 bases. The trim removed 4 bases at V and 4 bases at J, leaving 5 bases unmatched. Germline V gene lookup returns CDR1 SGHNT and CDR2 YYREEE (reference sequence). The CDR3 covers 15 residues. CDR3 nucleotide sequence: TGTGCCAGCAGCCGAGGACAGGGGGAGTACAATGAGCAGTTCTTC. This encodes CASSRGQGEYNEQFF.

The CDR3 loop reads CASSVTFRAANEKLFF. CDR3 nucleotides: TGTGCCAGCAGCGTAACATTCAGGGCAGCTAATGAAAAACTGTTTTTT. The J gene is TRBJ1-4, the V gene TRBV7-6, with D perhaps TRBD1 (5 bases). The CDR3 is 16 amino acids. The germline V gene encodes CDR1 SGHVS and CDR2 FNYEAQ. Trimming shortened V by 5 bases and J by 3 bases, and 16 bases separated the two germline ends.

The J gene is TRBJ1-1, the V gene TRBV5-6; D not certain. This CDR3 region has 14 residues. The ends were cut back, 5 bases at V and 3 bases at J, with 14 bases in the middle. Germline V lookup: CDR1 SGHDT, CDR2 YYEEEE. This CDR3 is CASRQAGGDTEAFF. The DNA for the CDR3 is TGTGCCAGCAGGCAAGCGGGTGGGGACACTGAAGCTTTCTTT.

The rearrangement links TRBV11-3 to TRBJ2-5; D is unresolved. Germline V gives CDR1 SGHNT, CDR2 YENEEA. This CDR3 comprises 13 residues. V was cut by 0 bases and J by 5 bases, with 7 bases left in between. The CDR3 loop reads CASSLDRWETQYF. CDR3 DNA sequence: TGTGCCAGCAGCTTAGATCGATGGGAGACCCAGTACTTC.

This clone showed up just once. The sample holds other DNA sequences that translate to the same CDR3. This chain links TRBV28 with TRBJ2-7, with D perhaps TRBD1 (6 bases). V shed 7 bases and J shed 1 base, with 14 bases lying between them. Germline V lookup: CDR1 MDHEN, CDR2 SYDVKM. The CDR3 contains 14 residues. The CDR3 region has the DNA TGTGCCAGCACCCAGCAGGGGCCATCCTACGAGCAGTACTTC. It encodes CASTQQGPSYEQYF.

A few counts support this clone. CDR3 sequence (DNA): TGTGCCAGCAGCGTGGGGTACCGGGACAAACGCCTTAACTATGGCTACACCTTC. Its translation: CASSVGYRDKRLNYGYTF. The J gene is TRBJ1-2, the V gene TRBV9; D perhaps matches TRBD1 (6 bases). CDR1 SGDLS and CDR2 YYNGEE come from the germline V gene. The V end lost 2 bases, the J end lost 1 base, and 21 bases lay between the germline ends. This CDR3 has 18 residues. Supplemented by reference TRBV9 and TRBJ1-2, the full variable domain reads DSGVTQTPKHLITATGQRVTLRCSPRSGDLSVYWYQQSLDQGLQFLIQYYNGEERAKGNILERFSAQQFPDLHSELNLSSLELGDSALYFCASSVGYRDKRLNYGYTFGSGTRLTVV.

This clone was found once. The CDR3 sequence: CSVGGQDNEKLFF. The DNA for the CDR3 is TGCAGCGTTGGGGGTCAGGATAATGAAAAACTGTTTTTT. The chain carries TRBV29-1 and TRBJ1-4; D gene ambiguous. Trimming left V 4 bases short and J 4 bases short, with 10 bases between. The CDR3 length is 13 residues. CDR1 is SQVTM, CDR2 ANQGSEA, per germline.

This chain uses TRBV28 with TRBJ1-2; D may be TRBD1 (5 bases). V was shortened by 2 bases and J by 4 bases, with 14 bases between the two germline ends. The CDR3 consists of 15 residues. CDR1 is MDHEN, CDR2 SYDVKM, per germline. The DNA for the CDR3 is TGTGCCAGCAGTTTACCGGGACGGCCCGGCTATGGCTACACCTTC. Amino acids: CASSLPGRPGYGYTF.

The chain has TRBV7-3 and TRBJ2-1; 8 bases are a match to TRBD1. CDR1 and CDR2 (germline): SGHTA, FQGTGA. V shed 3 bases and J 6 bases; nucleotides not matched to a gene: 1. CDR3 size: 13 residues. CDR3 region: CASSFTGGNEQFF. CDR3 sequence (DNA): TGTGCCAGCAGCTTCACAGGGGGCAATGAGCAGTTCTTC.

This clone appeared once. This chain connects TRBV15 to TRBJ1-1; D is perhaps TRBD1 (6 bases). V was pared by 3 bases and J by 5 bases, with 13 bases between. CDR1 is LNHNV and CDR2 is YYDKDF in the germline V gene (reference sequence). This CDR3 region has 14 residues. Here the CDR3 reads CATSRGGAWTEAFF. In DNA, the CDR3 is TGTGCCACCAGCAGGGGGGGGGCTTGGACTGAAGCTTTCTTT.

The J gene is TRBJ1-3, the V gene TRBV18, with a possible D match to TRBD1 (5 bases). CDR1 and CDR2 (germline): KGHSH, LQKENI. Trimming pared 5 bases from V and 0 bases from J, leaving 17 bases between. The CDR3 runs to 17 residues. CDR3 region: CASSDSGTAYSGNTIYF. As DNA, the CDR3 is TGTGCCAGCTCAGATTCCGGGACGGCCTACTCTGGAAACACCATATATTTT.

The CDR3: CASSLSGLSEQYF. CDR3 nucleotide sequence: TGTGCCAGCAGCTTATCCGGTTTGAGCGAGCAGTACTTC. This chain connects TRBV7-8 to TRBJ2-7; D uncertain. This CDR3 has 13 residues. CDR1 is SGHVS and CDR2 is FQNEAQ in the germline V gene. V was pared by 2 bases and J by 6 bases, with 11 bases between.

The rearrangement uses TRBV7-3 and TRBJ1-2, with no clear D. The germline CDR1 and CDR2 sequences are SGHTA and FQGTGA. This CDR3 is 12 amino acids long. V lost 4 bases to trimming and J lost 8 bases, with 11 bases between them. CDR3 loop: CASSSVGGGYTF. The CDR3 region has the DNA TGTGCCAGCAGCTCCGTCGGCGGCGGCTACACCTTC.

The chain joins TRBV19 to TRBJ1-3; no clear D gene. V was cut by 3 bases and J by 0 bases, with 9 bases left in between. CDR3 length equals 15 residues. In germline, CDR1 is LNHDA, CDR2 SQIVND (reference sequence). Here the CDR3 reads CASSISGNSGNTIYF. The CDR3 region has the DNA TGTGCCAGTAGTATTTCGGGAAACTCTGGAAACACCATATATTTT.

This clone was recorded a few times. The V gene is TRBV28, the J gene TRBJ2-5; weak D call: TRBD2 (7 bases). V was clipped by 11 bases and J by 5 bases, with 15 bases between them. The CDR3 is 12 amino acids. The germline CDR1 and CDR2 sequences are MDHEN and SYDVKM. This CDR3 reads CALGGAGETQYF. The CDR3 bases are TGTGCCCTGGGGGGGGCTGGGGAGACCCAGTACTTC.